The 14 T cell receptor beta chains given below trace back to one sample, sequenced in a study of technical replicates of blood from several donors. This table comes from immunoSEQ multiplex PCR, and its TCRdb copy is limited to in-frame clones, with some not included. The data contain about 83,000 clones, roughly 94% of them singletons. The sample comprised T cells isolated from PBMCs. Receptors were obtained from a human donor in good health.

The chain recombines TRBV19 with TRBJ1-1; tentatively, D is TRBD1 (5 bases). This CDR3 spans 13 amino acids. The V end was cut by 10 bases, the J end by 1 base, with 13 bases between. The germline CDR1 and CDR2 sequences are LNHDA and SQIVND (reference sequence). CDR3 region: CATTLQANTEAFF. The CDR3 nucleotides read TGTGCCACTACACTACAGGCGAACACTGAAGCTTTCTTT.

The chain uses TRBV21-1 and TRBJ2-7; the table calls TRBD1, which could not be checked here. TRBV21-1 is a pseudogene locus. CDR3 size: 15 residues. The CDR3 bases are TGTGCCAGCAGCAATAGGAACAGGGGGCTCTACGAGCAGTACTTC. As protein: CASSNRNRGLYEQYF.

The V call is TRBV4-2, the J call TRBJ2-1; D may be TRBD2 (5 bases). Looked up from germline, CDR1 is LGHNA and CDR2 is YNFKEQ. V was pared by 5 bases and J by 5 bases, with 13 bases between. The CDR3 sequence is 14 residues long. DNA of the CDR3: TGTGCCAGCAGCGCTGGTCCAGCGGACAATGAGCAGTTCTTC. Translation: CASSAGPADNEQFF.

This clone was picked up a small number of times. The chain is built from TRBV7-9 and TRBJ2-1, with D uncertain. Germline V lookup: CDR1 SEHNR, CDR2 FQNEAQ (reference sequence). The germline V and J ends were trimmed by 3 bases and 2 bases, with 14 bases remaining between them. The CDR3 extends over 16 amino acids. CDR3 bases: TGTGCCAGCAGCTTTGTAGTTCTCCGAACCTACAATGAGCAGTTCTTC. Translation: CASSFVVLRTYNEQFF.

The table lists this clone with a count of one. The chain links TRBV7-9 to TRBJ2-2, with 9 nucleotides matching TRBD1. CDR3 length: 18 residues. The V gene end was trimmed by 5 bases and the J gene end by 5 bases; junction bases not matched to a gene: 15. Germline-derived CDR1 and CDR2 are SEHNR and FQNEAQ (reference sequence). CDR3 sequence reads: CASSRVPGQGSRTGELFF. The CDR3 DNA follows: TGTGCCAGCAGCCGAGTCCCGGGACAGGGATCTCGAACCGGGGAGCTGTTTTTT.

V gene TRBV2 combines with J gene TRBJ2-4; TRBD1 agrees at 8 bases. Losses at the gene ends were 5 bases for V and 0 bases for J; bases not matched to a gene: 6. This CDR3 spans 16 amino acids. CDR1 is SNHLY, CDR2 FYNNEI, per germline. The CDR3 spells CASSPPDRVAKNIQYF. CDR3 sequence (DNA): TGTGCCAGCAGTCCTCCGGACAGGGTAGCCAAAAACATTCAGTACTTC.

The chain links TRBV2 to TRBJ1-6, with D maybe TRBD1 (6 bases). Germline V CDR1 and CDR2: SNHLY, FYNNEI. CDR3 length equals 12 residues. V shed 7 bases and J shed 12 bases, with 13 bases lying between them. The DNA for the CDR3 is TGTGCCAGCAACAGGGTTAGCGAACCCCTCCACTTT. Its translation is CASNRVSEPLHF.

The V gene is TRBV5-4, the J gene TRBJ2-2, with 8 bases aligning to TRBD2. The CDR3 contains 15 residues. In germline, CDR1 is SGHNT, CDR2 YYREEE (reference sequence). The J segment lost 1 base and the V segment lost 4 bases, leaving 3 bases of the junction unmatched. This CDR3 is CASSRGLGNTGELFF. CDR3 DNA sequence: TGTGCCAGCAGCAGGGGACTAGGGAACACCGGGGAGCTGTTTTTT.

The chain links TRBV11-2 to TRBJ2-5, with 8 bases identical to TRBD1. Trimming at V came to 3 bases and at J to 1 base, leaving 10 bases not matched to a gene. The CDR3 contains 17 residues. Looked up from germline, CDR1 is SGHAT and CDR2 is FQNNGV. The CDR3 coding sequence is TGTGCCAGCAGCTTTCAACGGCGGACAGGGTCCCAAGAGACCCAGTACTTC. It encodes CASSFQRRTGSQETQYF.

The chain combines TRBV15 with TRBJ2-1, with unresolved D. Germline CDR1 and CDR2: LNHNV and YYDKDF (reference sequence). V was clipped by 2 bases and J by 7 bases, with 9 bases between them. The CDR3 runs 13 residues. The CDR3 spells CATSRNIVNEQFF. The DNA of the CDR3 is TGTGCCACCAGCAGAAATATCGTGAATGAGCAGTTCTTC.

The chain employs TRBV10-1 and TRBJ1-2; 8 bases match TRBD1. The germline V gene encodes CDR1 WNHNN and CDR2 SYGVQD (reference sequence). This CDR3 comprises 14 residues. The J segment lost 4 bases and the V segment lost 5 bases, leaving 6 bases of the junction unmatched. The CDR3 loop reads CASSPWTGTYGYTF. In DNA form, the CDR3 reads TGCGCCAGCAGTCCGTGGACAGGGACCTATGGCTACACCTTC.

The V gene is TRBV11-2, the J gene TRBJ1-2; D is unresolved. CDR1 SGHAT and CDR2 FQNNGV come from the germline V gene. V lost 1 base to trimming and J lost 5 bases, with 5 bases between them. This CDR3 comprises 12 residues. CDR3 sequence: CASSLGHYGYTF. The CDR3 DNA is TGTGCCAGCAGCTTAGGTCATTATGGCTACACCTTC.

V gene TRBV7-2 combines with J gene TRBJ2-7, with D hard to call. The CDR3 loop spans 12 amino acids. Trimming removed 3 bases at V and 2 bases at J, with 5 bases between. Looked up from germline, CDR1 is SGHTA and CDR2 is FQGNSA. The CDR3 nucleotides are TGTGCCAGCAGCTTGGTAGCCTACGAGCAGTACTTC. It specifies CASSLVAYEQYF.

The V call is TRBV5-6, the J call TRBJ2-7, with 7 positions matching TRBD2. The CDR3 sequence is 16 residues long. Germline V gene lookup returns CDR1 SGHDT and CDR2 YYEEEE. With 5 bases clipped from V and 0 bases from J, the junction kept 11 bases outside the gene matches. The chain's CDR3 is CASRLWGGGDSYEQYF. CDR3 nucleotides: TGTGCCAGCAGGCTATGGGGGGGAGGCGACTCCTACGAGCAGTACTTC.